This T cell receptor beta chain is from a study of spatial heterogeneity in lung cancer (dated 2019 in TCRdb). A note on the overall study: Beta-chain transcripts were consistently detected in greater numbers than alpha-chain transcripts, which likely reflected higher beta-chain transcript abundance. In the raw uncorrected reads, each unique combination of TCR and UMI appeared more than ten times on average. In non-small cell lung cancer, the study made a quantitative comparison of TCR alpha and beta repertoires among multiple tumor regions, matched nontumor lung and blood. Nonsynonymous mutation counts, determined by whole-exome sequencing of tumor tissue, were related to TCR repertoire features. Both alpha and beta chains were TCR-sequenced in hundreds of tumor regions, under 85 matched nontumor lung samples and around 54 PBMC samples obtained at surgery.

Library method: 5' RACE. Instrument used: NextSeq 500. To allow correction of PCR and sequencing errors, the TCR library protocol tagged every TCR cDNA molecule with a unique molecular identifier. The study's processing was this. TCR identification, UMI-based error correction and CDR3 extraction were all carried out with Decombinator tools. Expanded TCRs were defined as those above a frequency of 2 per 1,000, corresponding to the top 1% of the tumor frequency distribution. Renyi diversity was calculated using the R vegan package after each repertoire was subsampled 100 times to 5,000 TCRs. To build CDR3 similarity networks, amino acid triplet string-kernel similarity was used, and CDR3s were connected when their pairwise similarity was above 0.82. The public reads were quality trimmed at Q25 with fastp and then assembled into clones with MiXCR by TCRdb, keeping productive beta chains. All rows with the same CDR3 protein become a single entry with the most common DNA and genes. In this record, the V and J calls reflect TCRdb's handling and not the investigators' own analysis. The sample table holds 60,000 to 65,000 distinct CDR3 sequences, of which approximately 8% were seen once. The ten top clones hold more than 13% of the sample.

Taken from the germline V gene (reference sequence), the CDR1 and CDR2 loops are MNHNY and SVGAGI. V is trimmed back by 4 bases and J by 5 bases, and the junction contains 4 bases that no gene match accounts for. The CDR3 sequence holds 13 residues, the cysteine and phenylalanine included. Solely the CDR3 DNA is kept, with 39 bases framed from the first base. This clonotype came up many times. The antigen it recognizes is unknown. Per-base qualities were not stored, and no clone one base away is much larger. Read against the paper, the sample's time point label means: sample taken at primary tumor resection. TCR sequencing used whole RNA extracted from tumor and nontumor lung tissue, or from cryopreserved PBMC samples, without cell sorting. Donors were 65 to 85 patients with early-stage, untreated non-small cell lung cancer from the lung TRACERx cohort. Only patients for whom sufficient RNA was available from at least two tumor regions were selected for TCR sequencing.

Study-wide findings and limitations: Ubiquitous expanded tumor TCRs showed up in blood more often at tumor resection than at routine follow-up. Additional single-cell paired TCR alpha and beta sequencing was considered necessary to confirm, at a functional level, the hypothesis that regional TCRs recognize regional mutations.

The sequence was obtained from a female donor with early-stage non-small cell lung cancer. This sequence uses TRBV6-6 and TRBJ2-7; TRBD1 agrees with 8 junctional bases. Sample: PBMCs, taken at surgery. DNA sequence: TGTGCCAGCAGTTCTTTGACAGGGGACGAGCAGTACTTC. The encoded protein is CASSSLTGDEQYF.